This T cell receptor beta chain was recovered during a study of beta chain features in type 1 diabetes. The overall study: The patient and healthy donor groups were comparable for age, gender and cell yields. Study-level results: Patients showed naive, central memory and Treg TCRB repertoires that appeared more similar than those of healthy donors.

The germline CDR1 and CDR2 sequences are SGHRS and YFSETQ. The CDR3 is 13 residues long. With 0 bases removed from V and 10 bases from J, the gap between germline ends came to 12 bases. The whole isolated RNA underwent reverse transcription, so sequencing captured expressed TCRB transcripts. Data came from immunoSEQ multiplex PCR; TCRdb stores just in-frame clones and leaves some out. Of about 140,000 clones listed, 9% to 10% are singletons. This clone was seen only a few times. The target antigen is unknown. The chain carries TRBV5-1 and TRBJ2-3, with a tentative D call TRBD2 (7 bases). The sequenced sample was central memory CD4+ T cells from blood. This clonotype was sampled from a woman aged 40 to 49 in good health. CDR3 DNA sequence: TGCGCCAGCAGCTTGGAGTCGGGGGGCCCGCAGTATTTT. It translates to CASSLESGGPQYF.